These 10 T cell receptor beta chains originate from one sample sequenced in a study of T cell responses to AZD1222 COVID-19 vaccine. Repertoires were generated with immunoSEQ multiplex PCR, while TCRdb's copy carries only in-frame clones and drops some. The sample holds 110,000 or so clones, 80% to 95% seen once. Sequences were derived from peripheral blood, sampled 28 days after the second dose of the MenACWY control vaccine. Receptors were obtained from an adult who received the MenACWY meningococcal vaccine as a control.

This chain connects TRBV19 to TRBJ2-7, with D perhaps matching TRBD1 (5 bases). CDR1 LNHDA and CDR2 SQIVND come from the germline V gene (reference sequence). The CDR3 loop spans 18 amino acids. V was shortened by 6 bases and J by 0 bases, with 24 bases between the two germline ends. For the CDR3, the DNA is TGTGCCAGTAGGGATTTGTTACAGGTAGGGGAAAGCTCCTACGAGCAGTACGTC. Translated: CASRDLLQVGESSYEQYV.

The chain uses TRBV5-6 and TRBJ2-5; D assignment may be TRBD1 or TRBD2 (6 bases each). CDR1 and CDR2 from the germline V gene are SGHDT and YYEEEE. V lost 1 base and J lost 1, with 8 bases in between. The CDR3 loop spans 14 amino acids. The CDR3 nucleotides are TGTGCCAGCAGCTTGTGGGGGGCCCAAGAGACCCAGTACTTC. Translation gives CASSLWGAQETQYF.

The chain links TRBV28 to TRBJ2-5, with D maybe TRBD1 (5 bases). V was shortened by 4 bases and J by 6 bases, with 18 bases between the two germline ends. Germline CDR1 is MDHEN and CDR2 is SYDVKM. This CDR3 is built from 15 residues. CDR3 nucleotides: TGTGCCAGCAGTTGGCAGACCGAAGGGGTCCAGACCCAGTACTTC. Protein: CASSWQTEGVQTQYF.

Worth noting for this clone: Germline is not matched at one junction end, which may reflect a read error. This chain links TRBV28 with TRBJ1-3; TRBD1 matches 8 bases. The CDR3 runs 16 residues. From germline, CDR1 is MDHEN and CDR2 SYDVKM. The DNA for the CDR3 is TGTGCCAGCCGTTTCCGGGCCAGGGGGCTTGGAAACACCATATATTTT. Protein: CASRFRARGLGNTIYF.

The rearrangement links TRBV6-1 to TRBJ2-3; D unresolved. Germline loops: CDR1 MNHNS, CDR2 SASEGT. Trimming pared 2 bases from V and 0 bases from J, leaving 9 bases between. The CDR3 extends over 15 amino acids. CDR3 residues: CASSEFGQSTDTQYF. The CDR3 region has the DNA TGTGCCAGCAGTGAATTTGGTCAGAGCACAGATACGCAGTATTTT.

CDR3 amino acids: CASSTGLAGGTGTGELFF. CDR3 coding DNA: TGTGCCAGCAGTACTGGACTAGCGGGGGGAACGGGGACCGGGGAGCTGTTTTTT. The chain couples TRBV27 to TRBJ2-2, with 14 bases aligning to TRBD2. The germline V gene encodes CDR1 MNHEY and CDR2 SMNVEV (reference sequence). J gave up 5 bases and V 5 bases, and 10 bases lay outside the gene matches. The CDR3 loop spans 18 amino acids.

The gene calls are TRBV7-8 and TRBJ2-2, with D perhaps matching TRBD1 (6 bases). The CDR3 runs to 18 residues. Germline assignment: CDR1 SGHVS and CDR2 FQNEAQ. V lost 1 base and J 4 bases, leaving 19 bases between the germline ends. This CDR3 is CASSLDGQPLSLTGELFF. The CDR3 DNA follows: TGTGCCAGCAGCTTAGATGGACAGCCGCTATCGCTCACCGGGGAGCTGTTTTTT. The full variable domain, completed using reference TRBV7-8 and TRBJ2-2, is GAGVSQSPRYKVAKRGQDVALRCDPISGHVSLFWYQQALGQGPEFLTYFQNEAQLDKSGLPSDRFFAERPEGSVSTLKIQRTQQEDSAVYLCASSLDGQPLSLTGELFFGEGSRLTVL.

This clone was observed once. The CDR3 DNA sequence: TGTGCCAGCAGCTTAGCTAGGGTGTCGTATCAGCCCCAGCATTTT. Its translation: CASSLARVSYQPQHF. J is TRBJ1-5 and V is TRBV7-8; D is uncertain. This CDR3 contains 15 residues. Looked up from germline, CDR1 is SGHVS and CDR2 is FQNEAQ. V was shortened by 0 bases and J by 5 bases, with 11 bases between the two germline ends.

J is TRBJ2-5 and V is TRBV2, with TRBD1 identical over 10 bases. This CDR3 region has 16 residues. Germline V gene sequence: CDR1 SNHLY, CDR2 FYNNEI. The J segment lost 5 bases and the V segment lost 5 bases, leaving 11 bases of the junction unmatched. For the CDR3, the DNA is TGTGCCAGCAGTCCCCTGCGACAGGGGGCGGGGGAGACCCAGTACTTC. Encoded protein: CASSPLRQGAGETQYF.

V gene TRBV28 combines with J gene TRBJ1-5; D perhaps matches TRBD1 (6 bases). Germline V CDR1 and CDR2: MDHEN, SYDVKM. The germline V and J ends were trimmed by 8 bases and 6 bases, with 20 bases remaining between them. This CDR3 is built from 15 residues. The DNA of the CDR3 is TGTGCCAGCGTTAAGTCCTCGGGGGGCCGTCAGCCCCAGCATTTT. Protein: CASVKSSGGRQPQHF.